The subject of this entry is one T cell receptor (beta chain). The data were taken from a study of blood T cell repertoires in COVID-19. Libraries were prepared by immunoSEQ multiplex PCR; TCRdb keeps only in-frame clonotypes and omits some of them. The data show roughly 180,000 clones, approximately 77% seen once. Trimming took 5 bases from V and 8 from J; bases not matched to a gene: 3. Germline V gene data show CDR1 as SGHTA and CDR2 as FQGTGA. The CDR3 length is 12 residues. Input material: peripheral blood. The clonotype originates from a woman aged 80 or over with active or convalescent COVID-19. V is TRBV7-3 and J is TRBJ1-2, with TRBD1 matching 9 bases. The CDR3 loop reads CASSTGQGGYTF. The DNA for the CDR3 is TGTGCCAGCAGCACGGGACAGGGAGGCTACACCTTC.